This T cell receptor beta chain was sequenced in a study of T-cell reconstitution after alpha-beta-depleted transplantation in children. The library targeted TCRbeta and was prepared with unique molecular identifiers. MiXCR was run by TCRdb on the PCR reads, yielding one entry per CDR3 protein. The sample has nearly 350,000 distinct CDR3 sequences, 15% to 20% seen once. The V end lost 0 bases, the J end lost 3 bases, and 11 bases lay between the germline ends. Germline V gene lookup returns CDR1 LGHNA and CDR2 YNFKEQ. The CDR3 extends over 15 amino acids. This clonotype has just a few counts. The antigen remains unidentified. Study-wide points: By one year post-transplant, T-cell counts and diversity largely arose from T cells that were newly produced. Several hundred expanded graft clones reportedly were the source of alpha-beta T cells about two months after transplant. Recipient T cells and thymic progenitors that survived were the source of the high TCRbeta diversity seen at day 60 in some patients.

The chain couples TRBV4-2 to TRBJ2-5; D unresolved. The sample here was PBMCs, mostly from graft donor cells, taken 360 days after TCRalphabeta/CD19-depleted stem cell transplant. This clonotype was obtained from a male patient between 2 and 10 years old who had a stem cell transplant for acute lymphoblastic leukemia, so the T cells may come from the graft donor. The CDR3 is CASSQDMGWEETQYF. CDR3 nucleotides: TGTGCCAGCAGCCAAGATATGGGTTGGGAAGAGACCCAGTACTTC.